The clone carrying this T cell receptor (beta chain) came up a few times. The CDR3 loop spans 15 amino acids. Germline values: CDR1 LNHDA, CDR2 SQIVND (reference sequence). V lost 0 bases and J lost 1, with 7 bases in between. Recovered status in Cohort 3 required two negative PCRs, clearance, or symptom resolution. Per the original methods: Reference gene primer amplification gave estimated nucleated cell counts. The assay was immunoSEQ multiplex PCR, and TCRdb's table has in-frame clones only and misses some. V, J and clone size were drawn from that table, and D and trimming were deduced from the DNA. The sample includes 150,000 to 200,000 clones, approximately 85% of them seen just once. This sample was taken from a study of blood T cell repertoires in COVID-19. Study summary: Sources were T cells, B-cell-depleted T cells, or PBMCs; the material itself was cDNA or gDNA.

This clonotype was obtained from a woman aged 18-29 years who had recovered from COVID-19. The chain employs TRBV19 and TRBJ2-1; D is unclear. The sequenced material came from PBMCs or T cells enriched from blood (not recorded which). For the CDR3, the DNA is TGTGCCAGTAGTATAGAAACTGTTTCCTACAATGAGCAGTTCTTC. Protein: CASSIETVSYNEQFF.